A single sample gave rise to the 21 T cell receptor beta chains below, sequenced in a study of OX40 agonist ivuxolimab in advanced cancers. The library was made by the immunoSEQ multiplex PCR assay. TCRdb's version of the immuneACCESS table is confined to in-frame rearrangements and falls short of the full clone set. An unresolved V gene accounts for under half of the shortfall where checked; the remainder is of unknown origin. Across this sample there are fewer than 65,000 clones, with approximately 87% seen only once. Roughly 5.2% of the sample goes to the ten largest clones. Sequencing used CD4+ or CD8+ T cells sorted from blood, obtained in a trial of the OX40 agonist ivuxolimab. Source of these receptors: an adult with an advanced solid tumor such as melanoma, head and neck, liver or kidney cancer.

The CDR3 region has the DNA TGTGCCAGCAGTTTCCCGACGGGACTAGCTGATACGCAGTATTTT. It is translated as CASSFPTGLADTQYF. The chain is built from TRBV28 and TRBJ2-3, with TRBD2 identical over 9 bases. From germline, CDR1 is MDHEN and CDR2 SYDVKM. Germline trimming cut 3 bases from V and 6 bases from J; bases unmatched to any gene: 7. The CDR3 has 15 residues.

This sequence joins TRBV29-1 and TRBJ2-3, with a tentative D call TRBD1 (6 bases). Germline V lookup: CDR1 SQVTM, CDR2 ANQGSEA. The CDR3 loop spans 13 amino acids. Deletions cut 8 bases from V and 5 bases from J, with 17 bases between. This CDR3 reads CSFLGARVDTQYF. The CDR3 DNA is TGCAGCTTTTTGGGGGCGAGGGTAGATACGCAGTATTTT.

J is TRBJ2-7 and V is TRBV18, with TRBD1 identical over 7 bases. The CDR3 covers 14 residues. Germline lookup yields CDR1 KGHSH and CDR2 LQKENI. J gave up 1 base and V 5 bases, and 5 bases lay outside the gene matches. CDR3 nucleotide sequence: TGTGCCAGCTCAGCAGGGACAGAATCCTACGAGCAGTACTTC. Translated, it gives CASSAGTESYEQYF. Full variable domain (rest looked up from reference TRBV18 and TRBJ2-7): NAGVMQNPRHLVRRRGQEARLRCSPMKGHSHVYWYRQLPEEGLKFMVYLQKENIIDESGMPKERFSAEFPKEGPSILRIQQVVRGDSAAYFCASSAGTESYEQYFGPGTRLTVT.

The rearrangement uses TRBV19 and TRBJ2-1; D is unclear. The V gene lost 11 bases and the J gene lost 4 bases, with 12 bases spanning the gap. Germline CDR1 reads LNHDA; CDR2 reads SQIVND (reference sequence). CDR3 length: 12 amino acids. The CDR3 here is CASTDGYNEQFF. As DNA, the CDR3 is TGTGCCTCCACAGACGGGTACAATGAGCAGTTCTTC.

The rearrangement links TRBV10-2 to TRBJ2-4, with TRBD1 matching 8 bases. The CDR3 contains 16 residues. V lost 4 bases, J lost 1 base, and 6 bases stayed unmatched. Germline-derived CDR1 and CDR2 are WSHSY and SAAADI. Here the CDR3 DNA reads TGCGCCAGCAGTGGCTCAGGGGGCAGGGCCAAAAACATTCAGTACTTC. Protein product: CASSGSGGRAKNIQYF.

The chain links TRBV29-1 to TRBJ1-5; TRBD1 is a possible D gene (6 bases). There are 13 residues in the CDR3. Trimming removed 6 bases at V and 6 bases at J, with 15 bases between. Germline V lookup: CDR1 SQVTM, CDR2 ANQGSEA. This chain's CDR3 is CSVLPEGGQPQHF. DNA for the CDR3: TGCAGCGTCCTCCCCGAGGGGGGTCAGCCCCAGCATTTT. Variable domain in full (rest from reference TRBV29-1 and TRBJ1-5): SAVISQKPSRDICQRGTSLTIQCQVDSQVTMMFWYRQQPGQSLTLIATANQGSEATYESGFVIDKFPISRPNLTFSTLTVSNMSPEDSSIYLCSVLPEGGQPQHFGDGTRLSIL.

This chain connects TRBV2 to TRBJ2-4; the D is unclear. CDR1 and CDR2 from the germline V gene are SNHLY and FYNNEI. CDR3 size: 16 residues. V gave up 4 bases and J gave up 7 bases, with 20 bases separating them. The CDR3 bases are TGTGCCAGCAGTGTATCCGGGCCAAAGGTGGGGAACATTCAGTACTTC. It translates to CASSVSGPKVGNIQYF.

This clone came up once. V usage is TRBV7-8 and J usage is TRBJ1-6; D is unclear. V lost 5 bases, J lost 15 bases, and 17 bases lay in between. This CDR3 region has 13 residues. Germline CDR1 SGHVS, CDR2 FQNEAQ. CDR3 nucleotides: TGTGCCAGCAGCGGGGAAAGAACTTTTCACCTCCACTTT. The encoded protein is CASSGERTFHLHF.

This clone appeared a single time. The chain has TRBV18 and TRBJ1-2, with D unresolved. Germline V gives CDR1 KGHSH, CDR2 LQKENI. With 3 bases removed from V and 8 bases from J, the gap between germline ends came to 13 bases. This CDR3 contains 13 residues. In DNA, the CDR3 is TGTGCCAGCTCACCCGGCAGCTCGGGGGGCTACACCTTC. It yields the protein CASSPGSSGGYTF.

The chain joins TRBV6-1 to TRBJ1-1, with 8 bases fitting TRBD1. This CDR3 comprises 15 residues. Looked up from germline, CDR1 is MNHNS and CDR2 is SASEGT. V shed 4 bases, J shed 10 bases, and the junction held 14 bases outside the gene matches. Here the CDR3 DNA reads TGTGCCAGCAGTGCCATCCGGGACAGGAGAATCGGAGCTTTCTTT. Protein sequence: CASSAIRDRRIGAFF.

The chain couples TRBV6-1 to TRBJ1-2; D is unclear. Between the trimmed V and J ends, which lost 6 bases and 4 bases, there was a span of 9 bases. Germline V gene sequence: CDR1 MNHNS, CDR2 SASEGT. The CDR3 consists of 12 residues. CDR3 loop: CASRETSYGYTF. DNA of the CDR3: TGTGCCAGCAGGGAGACCTCCTATGGCTACACCTTC.

The CDR3 nucleotides are TGTGCCAGCAGCTTGGAGGGCATTGAGCAGTACTTC. This sequence encodes CASSLEGIEQYF. The gene calls are TRBV5-5 and TRBJ2-7; D remains ambiguous. Germline lookup yields CDR1 SGHKS and CDR2 YYEKEE (reference sequence). There are 12 residues in the CDR3. Between the trimmed V and J ends, which lost 0 bases and 7 bases, there was a span of 8 bases.

The rearrangement links TRBV6-6 to TRBJ1-1; 9 bases line up with TRBD1. V was clipped by 4 bases and J by 1 base; unmatched bases: 4. The CDR3 spans 15 residues. Germline values: CDR1 MNHNY, CDR2 SVGAGI (reference sequence). CDR3 residues: CASSSPGQGNTEAFF. DNA for the CDR3: TGTGCCAGCAGTTCACCGGGACAGGGGAACACTGAAGCTTTCTTT.

This clone was counted between two and nine times. The chain links TRBV28 to TRBJ2-7; D remains ambiguous. The CDR3 spans 12 residues. V shed 8 bases and J shed 3 bases, with 11 bases lying between them. In germline, CDR1 is MDHEN, CDR2 SYDVKM. The CDR3 spells CASYANIYEQYF. CDR3 DNA: TGTGCCAGCTACGCCAACATCTACGAGCAGTACTTC.

The rearrangement uses TRBV9 and TRBJ2-2, with 9 bases fitting TRBD1. CDR1 is SGDLS, CDR2 YYNGEE, per germline. The CDR3 is 15 residues long. V lost 5 bases and J lost 4; bases outside the gene matches: 6. CDR3 nucleotides: TGTGCCAGCAGGGCACAGGGGGCGAGCACCGGGGAGCTGTTTTTT. Residues: CASRAQGASTGELFF.

This clone was seen a few times. This chain uses TRBV30 with TRBJ1-1; the D is unclear. This CDR3 comprises 13 residues. The ends were cut back, 3 bases at V and 0 bases at J, with 8 bases in the middle. Germline V gene data show CDR1 as GTSNPN and CDR2 as SVGIG (reference sequence). The CDR3 coding sequence is TGTGCCTGGAGCAACATGCTGAACACTGAAGCTTTCTTT. Translated, it gives CAWSNMLNTEAFF.

This clone was recorded only once. The chain carries TRBV30 and TRBJ1-6, with a possible D match to TRBD1 (5 bases). This CDR3 region has 14 residues. Germline CDR1 reads GTSNPN; CDR2 reads SVGIG (reference sequence). V was pared by 3 bases and J by 2 bases, with 8 bases between. CDR3 bases: TGTGCCTGGAGAGGGGTCCCCTATAATTCACCCCTCCACTTT. It encodes CAWRGVPYNSPLHF.

The chain couples TRBV6-1 to TRBJ1-2, with TRBD1 as a possible D gene (5 bases). Germline-derived CDR1 and CDR2 are MNHNS and SASEGT. Trimming took off 7 bases at V and 2 bases at J, with 11 bases between the two ends. This CDR3 region has 13 residues. CDR3 loop: CASNPGWNYGYTF. In DNA, the CDR3 is TGTGCCAGCAACCCAGGGTGGAACTATGGCTACACCTTC.

V and J are TRBV7-8 and TRBJ2-3; no firm D call. V lost 2 bases and J 4 bases, leaving 7 bases between the germline ends. The CDR3 spans 13 residues. Per the germline V gene, CDR1 is SGHVS and CDR2 is FQNEAQ. CDR3 amino acids: CASSLSLSDTQYF. The CDR3 coding sequence is TGTGCCAGCAGCTTATCATTATCAGATACGCAGTATTTT. Full variable domain (remainder filled in from reference TRBV7-8 and TRBJ2-3): GAGVSQSPRYKVAKRGQDVALRCDPISGHVSLFWYQQALGQGPEFLTYFQNEAQLDKSGLPSDRFFAERPEGSVSTLKIQRTQQEDSAVYLCASSLSLSDTQYFGPGTRLTVL.

The rearrangement uses TRBV5-6 and TRBJ1-2, with TRBD1 matching over 7 bases. Germline V CDR1 and CDR2: SGHDT, YYEEEE. The CDR3 is made up of 13 amino acids. The junction had 8 bases not matched to a gene; V was cut back by 4 bases and J by 8 bases. CDR3 amino acids: CASSLGTEEGYTF. As DNA, the CDR3 is TGTGCCAGCAGCCTTGGGACAGAGGAGGGCTACACCTTC.

V and J are TRBV11-2 and TRBJ2-2; 7 bases are a match to TRBD1. J lost 3 bases, V lost 4 bases, and 14 bases had no gene match. CDR1 is SGHAT, CDR2 FQNNGV, per germline. The CDR3 extends over 18 amino acids. The CDR3 loop is CASSSLRGPQGDTGELFF. The CDR3 nucleotides are TGTGCCAGCAGCTCCCTCCGGGGCCCCCAGGGGGACACCGGGGAGCTGTTTTTT.